This T cell receptor beta chain was sequenced in a study of blood T cell repertoires in COVID-19. The assay was immunoSEQ multiplex PCR, and TCRdb's table has in-frame clones only and misses some. The table lists hundreds of thousands of clones, about nine tenths of them singletons. The CDR3 spans 13 residues. V was pared by 5 bases and J by 5 bases, with 10 bases between. Germline CDR1 MNHEY, CDR2 SVGEGT. The J gene is TRBJ1-5, the V gene TRBV6-2 or TRBV6-3, with D unclear. This TCR derives from a woman in her late teens or twenties who had recovered from COVID-19. Sequences were obtained from PBMCs or T cells enriched from blood (not recorded which). DNA for the CDR3: TGTGCCAGCAGTGGAGTCGGCCATCAGCCCCAGCATTTT. This encodes CASSGVGHQPQHF.